A selection of T cell receptor beta chains follows, all from one sample in a study of blood T cell repertoires in COVID-19. TCRdb's copy holds only in-frame clones and misses some; the assay was immunoSEQ multiplex PCR. The sample shows 150,000 or so clones, just under 85% of them seen only once. Sequenced: PBMCs or T cells enriched from blood (not recorded which). The source is a middle-aged man who had recovered from COVID-19. The CDR3 runs from the conserved cysteine through the conserved F or W. Fields, in order: V gene, D gene, clone size, J gene, CDR3 protein, CDR3 DNA. The D gene is left open where the match is weak. Only part of the rows carry a size: once, few, many, or a class if the clone is expanded.

TRBV10-3	TRBD2	once	TRBJ2-5	CAISSGGSRETQYF	TGTGCCATCAGTAGCGGGGGGTCAAGGGAGACCCAGTACTTC
TRBV29-1	TRBD2	few	TRBJ2-1	CSDPGLAGEYNEQFF	TGCAGCGACCCGGGACTAGCGGGGGAGTACAATGAGCAGTTCTTC
TRBV3-1/TRBV3-2	.	.	TRBJ1-3	CASSQTVSGNTIYF	TGTGCCAGCAGCCAGACTGTCTCTGGAAACACCATATATTTT
TRBV4-1	.	.	TRBJ1-5	CASSHYRTVPLIYQPQHF	TGCGCCAGCAGCCACTACCGGACAGTTCCGCTAATTTATCAGCCCCAGCATTTT
TRBV18	.	few	TRBJ1-1	CASSPSTSRGTEAFF	TGTGCCAGCTCACCCTCAACTAGCCGGGGGACTGAAGCTTTCTTT
TRBV2	TRBD2	.	TRBJ2-3	CASSETPLAGGQGTQYF	TGTGCCAGCAGTGAAACCCCTCTAGCGGGGGGGCAGGGTACGCAGTATTTT
TRBV6-5	TRBD1	.	TRBJ1-4	CASRQGARHEKLFF	TGTGCCAGCAGACAGGGGGCGCGGCATGAAAAACTGTTTTTT
TRBV9	TRBD1	.	TRBJ2-3	CASSARQGAEDTQYF	TGTGCCAGCAGCGCGCGACAGGGGGCGGAAGATACGCAGTATTTT
TRBV7-2	TRBD1	.	TRBJ2-7	CASSPTRDRGTYEQYF	TGTGCCAGCAGCCCCACTAGGGACAGGGGGACCTACGAGCAGTACTTC
TRBV28	.	.	TRBJ1-2	CASSFLGQNLYGYTF	TGTGCCAGCAGTTTTTTAGGACAGAACCTCTATGGCTACACCTTC
TRBV29-1	TRBD1	.	TRBJ1-1	CSANRGQMNTEAFF	TGCAGCGCGAACAGGGGGCAGATGAACACTGAAGCTTTCTTT
TRBV4-2	TRBD2	once	TRBJ2-2	CASSQDIAGASGELFF	TGTGCCAGCAGCCAAGATATAGCGGGCGCGTCCGGGGAGCTGTTTTTT
TRBV13	TRBD2	.	TRBJ2-3	CASSPRTSGGAPDTQYF	TGTGCCAGCAGCCCACGGACTAGCGGGGGGGCTCCAGATACGCAGTATTTT
TRBV28	TRBD1	.	TRBJ1-6	CASSWTGGSYNSPLHF	TGTGCCAGCAGTTGGACAGGGGGGTCTTATAATTCACCCCTCCACTTT
TRBV28	TRBD1	.	TRBJ1-4	CASLPGQANEKLFF	TGTGCCAGTCTCCCGGGACAGGCTAATGAAAAACTGTTTTTT
TRBV6-2/TRBV6-3	TRBD2	.	TRBJ2-7	CASSYPRRKLAGGPGEQYF	TGTGCCAGCAGTTACCCGCGGAGGAAACTAGCGGGGGGGCCGGGCGAGCAGTACTTC
TRBV28	TRBD1	.	TRBJ1-5	CAVQDRGVNQPQHF	TGTGCCGTTCAAGACAGGGGAGTCAATCAGCCCCAGCATTTT
TRBV12-3/TRBV12-4	.	.	TRBJ2-5	CASRIREMEPQYF	TGTGCCAGCAGAATCCGGGAGATGGAGCCCCAGTACTTC
TRBV20-1	TRBD2	.	TRBJ2-1	CSASDSGGANEQFF	TGCAGTGCTAGTGATAGCGGGGGGGCAAATGAGCAGTTCTTC
TRBV5-1	.	.	TRBJ1-5	CASSSHGDSNQPQHF	TGCGCCAGCAGCTCACACGGAGATAGCAATCAGCCCCAGCATTTT
TRBV4-3	TRBD1	.	TRBJ1-2	CASSQTGTGEGGYTF	TGCGCCAGCAGCCAAACGGGGACAGGGGAGGGCGGCTACACCTTC
TRBV18	.	.	TRBJ2-3	CASSGQGTSTDTQYF	TGTGCCAGCTCAGGGCAGGGGACAAGCACAGATACGCAGTATTTT
TRBV6-5	.	.	TRBJ1-1	CASSYSGGKVGTEAFF	TGTGCCAGCAGTTACTCGGGGGGGAAGGTTGGGACTGAAGCTTTCTTT
TRBV9	.	few	TRBJ2-3	CASTQGLSTDTQYF	TGTGCCAGCACCCAGGGGTTAAGCACAGATACGCAGTATTTT
TRBV24-1	.	.	TRBJ2-3	CATSDRFADTQYF	TGTGCCACCAGTGATCGTTTCGCAGATACGCAGTATTTT
TRBV12-3/TRBV12-4	.	once	TRBJ1-1	CASSLGQHEAFF	TGTGCCAGCAGTCTCGGACAGCACGAAGCTTTCTTT
TRBV15	.	.	TRBJ2-7	CATSREGTHLQYF	TGTGCCACCAGCAGAGAAGGGACACACCTGCAGTACTTC
TRBV19	.	.	TRBJ1-5	CASMRAYQPQHF	TGTGCCAGTATGCGGGCCTATCAGCCCCAGCATTTT
TRBV9	TRBD2	.	TRBJ2-3	CASSVGRGGLDTQYF	TGTGCCAGCAGCGTAGGGCGGGGGGGATTAGATACGCAGTATTTT
TRBV14	TRBD1	once	TRBJ2-5	CASRLTGGKETQYF	TGTGCCAGCAGACTAACAGGGGGCAAAGAGACCCAGTACTTC
TRBV18	.	once	TRBJ1-1	CASSPRTLNTEAFF	TGTGCCAGCTCACCACGGACACTTAACACTGAAGCTTTCTTT
TRBV28	.	.	TRBJ1-5	CASSFWQGGGSNQPQHF	TGTGCCAGCAGTTTCTGGCAGGGAGGGGGTAGCAATCAGCCCCAGCATTTT
TRBV6-2/TRBV6-3	TRBD1	once	TRBJ1-2	CASSGGGDSLGGYTF	TGTGCCAGCAGTGGCGGTGGGGACAGTCTCGGAGGCTACACCTTC
TRBV7-2	TRBD2	.	TRBJ2-3	CASSARGGRGTDTQYF	TGTGCCAGCAGCGCCCGGGGGGGCCGAGGAACAGATACGCAGTATTTT
TRBV4-3	.	.	TRBJ1-1	CASSQDLRGGDMNTEAFF	TGCGCCAGCAGCCAAGATCTAAGGGGCGGGGATATGAACACTGAAGCTTTCTTT
TRBV6-5	.	.	TRBJ1-2	CASTSGTGYTF	TGTGCCAGCACCAGCGGTACAGGCTACACCTTC
TRBV3-1/TRBV3-2	.	.	TRBJ2-7	CASTQSESYEQYF	TGTGCCAGCACCCAGTCAGAATCCTACGAGCAGTACTTC
TRBV7-2	TRBD2	once	TRBJ2-3	CASSTGGSTDTQYF	TGTGCCAGCAGTACGGGGGGGAGCACAGATACGCAGTATTTT
TRBV18	TRBD1	.	TRBJ1-3	CASRTGERNTIYF	TGTGCCAGCCGTACAGGGGAACGAAACACCATATATTTT
TRBV19	TRBD1	few	TRBJ2-5	CASRGDRGQETQYF	TGTGCCAGTAGGGGGGACAGGGGGCAAGAGACCCAGTACTTC
TRBV7-2	.	.	TRBJ2-5	CASSTPGTQETQYF	TGTGCCAGCAGCACCCCCGGGACTCAAGAGACCCAGTACTTC
TRBV4-3	.	.	TRBJ1-2	CASSQGMTGGGGYTF	TGCGCCAGCAGCCAAGGCATGACGGGGGGAGGGGGCTACACCTTC
TRBV28	.	.	TRBJ1-1	CASSFGGGGTEAFF	TGTGCCAGCAGTTTCGGGGGAGGGGGCACTGAAGCTTTCTTT
TRBV27	TRBD2	few	TRBJ2-5	CASSLRAGTSGVGETQYF	TGTGCCAGCAGTTTACGGGCTGGGACTAGCGGGGTTGGGGAGACCCAGTACTTC
TRBV5-8	TRBD1	.	TRBJ1-1	CASSPYRGTEAFF	TGTGCCAGCAGCCCATACAGGGGTACTGAAGCTTTCTTT
TRBV7-9	.	once	TRBJ1-5	CASTPGQGFQPQHF	TGTGCCAGCACCCCGGGCCAGGGCTTCCAGCCCCAGCATTTT
TRBV27	TRBD1	.	TRBJ2-2	CASSLRQGRSTGELFF	TGTGCCAGCAGTCTAAGACAGGGTAGGAGCACCGGGGAGCTGTTTTTT
TRBV12-5	TRBD1	.	TRBJ1-5	CASGWGTGVNQPQHF	TGTGCTAGTGGTTGGGGGACAGGGGTTAATCAGCCCCAGCATTTT
TRBV21-1	.	.	TRBJ2-5	CASSKGAGGYQETQYF	TGTGCCAGCAGCAAGGGCGCGGGGGGGTACCAAGAGACCCAGTACTTC
TRBV7-7	.	.	TRBJ2-3	CASSPGLGPDTQYF	TGTGCTAGCAGCCCCGGACTGGGCCCAGATACGCAGTATTTT
TRBV10-1	.	.	TRBJ2-7	CASSEGGNYEQYF	TGCGCCAGCAGTGAGGGCGGTAACTACGAGCAGTACTTC
TRBV28	.	.	TRBJ1-3	CASSLPGQDGNTIYF	TGTGCCAGCAGTCTGCCGGGACAAGATGGAAACACCATATATTTT
TRBV30	.	.	TRBJ1-5	CAWSPSFNQPQHF	TGTGCCTGGAGTCCGTCCTTCAATCAGCCCCAGCATTTT
TRBV10-1	.	once	TRBJ2-1	CASRDGVKQFF	TGCGCCAGCAGAGACGGGGTTAAGCAGTTCTTC
TRBV12-3/TRBV12-4	.	.	TRBJ1-5	CASMRQYNQPQHF	TGTGCCAGCATGAGGCAGTACAATCAGCCCCAGCATTTT